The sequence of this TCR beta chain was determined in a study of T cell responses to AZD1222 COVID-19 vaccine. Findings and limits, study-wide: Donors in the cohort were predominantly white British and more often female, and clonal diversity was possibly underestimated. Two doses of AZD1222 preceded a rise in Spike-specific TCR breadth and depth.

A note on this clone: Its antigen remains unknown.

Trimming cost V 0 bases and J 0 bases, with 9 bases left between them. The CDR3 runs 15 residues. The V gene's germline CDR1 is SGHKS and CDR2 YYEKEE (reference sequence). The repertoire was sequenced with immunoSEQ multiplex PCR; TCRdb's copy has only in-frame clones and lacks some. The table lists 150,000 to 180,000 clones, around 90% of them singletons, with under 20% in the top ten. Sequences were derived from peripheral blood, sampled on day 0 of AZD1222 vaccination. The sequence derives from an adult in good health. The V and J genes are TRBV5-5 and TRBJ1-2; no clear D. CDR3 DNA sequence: TGTGCCAGCAGCTTGGTAGCCAACTCTAACTATGGCTACACCTTC. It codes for CASSLVANSNYGYTF. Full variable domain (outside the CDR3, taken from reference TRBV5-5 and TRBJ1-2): DAGVTQSPTHLIKTRGQQVTLRCSPISGHKSVSWYQQVLGQGPQFIFQYYEKEERGRGNFPDRFSARQFPNYSSELNVNALLLGDSALYLCASSLVANSNYGYTFGSGTRLTVV.